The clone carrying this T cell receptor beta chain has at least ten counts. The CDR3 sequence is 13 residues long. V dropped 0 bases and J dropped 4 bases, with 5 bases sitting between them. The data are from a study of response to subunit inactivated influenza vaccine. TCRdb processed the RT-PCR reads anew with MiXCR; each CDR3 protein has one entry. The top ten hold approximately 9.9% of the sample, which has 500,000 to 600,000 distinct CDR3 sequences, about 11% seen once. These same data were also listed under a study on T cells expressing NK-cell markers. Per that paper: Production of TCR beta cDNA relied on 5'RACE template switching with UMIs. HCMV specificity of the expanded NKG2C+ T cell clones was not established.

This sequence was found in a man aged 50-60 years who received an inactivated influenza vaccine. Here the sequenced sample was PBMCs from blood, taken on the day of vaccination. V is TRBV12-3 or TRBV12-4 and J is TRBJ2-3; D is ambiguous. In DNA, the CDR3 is TGTGCCAGCAGTTTAGCCCGGGCAGATACGCAGTATTTT. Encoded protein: CASSLARADTQYF.